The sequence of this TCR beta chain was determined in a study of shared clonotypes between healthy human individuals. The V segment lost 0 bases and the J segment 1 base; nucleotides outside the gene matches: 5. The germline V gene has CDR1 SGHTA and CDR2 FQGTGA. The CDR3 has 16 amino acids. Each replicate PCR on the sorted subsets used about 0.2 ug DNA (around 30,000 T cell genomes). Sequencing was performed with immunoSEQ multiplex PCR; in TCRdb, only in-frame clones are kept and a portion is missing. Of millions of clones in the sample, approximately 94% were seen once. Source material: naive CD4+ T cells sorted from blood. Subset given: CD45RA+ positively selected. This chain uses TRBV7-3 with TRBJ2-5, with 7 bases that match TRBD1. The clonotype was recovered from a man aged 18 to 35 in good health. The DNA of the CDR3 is TGTGCCAGCAGCTTAACAGGGGGCCGGCTCCAAGAGACCCAGTACTTC. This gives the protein CASSLTGGRLQETQYF.